This TCR beta chain originates from a study of human T cells and chemical hapten exposure. Study information: Across its approximately 25 weeks, the study gave patients weekly diphenylcyclopropenone doses to the scalp. Small discrepancies in pooled library volume mainly accounted for the varying TCR yields per sample.

Study-level results: Among TCRs, those above 1 in 1000 frequency were unaffected by DPC sensitization.

A single record per CDR3 protein comes from TCRdb applying MiXCR to the RACE reads. The repertoire holds roughly 50,000 distinct CDR3 sequences, with approximately 9.9% as singletons. Germline assignment: CDR1 SNHLY and CDR2 FYNNEI. Trimming removed 8 bases from V and 5 bases from J, with 13 bases in between. This CDR3 spans 14 amino acids. The time point is: patch test 3, about 24 weeks after DPC sensitization. Specified treatment: therapeutic diphenylcyclopropenone sensitization with weekly scalp DPC. Unfractionated whole blood served as the source for total RNA extraction. Concerning this clonotype itself: Its specificity is not known.

V usage is TRBV2 and J usage is TRBJ1-6; tentatively, D is TRBD1 (5 bases). The sample in question was whole blood, obtained in connection with sensitization to the hapten diphenylcyclopropenone (DPC). The clonotype comes from a woman between 40 and 55 years old with alopecia areata. Some clones in this sample may be carry-over from other donors' samples. DNA for the CDR3: TGTGCCAGCGGCCGCGAGGGGAATAATTCACCCCTCCACTTT. Its translation: CASGREGNNSPLHF.